This T cell receptor beta chain was sequenced during a study of regulatory T cells in long-lasting Graves disease. Study background: Graves' patients diagnosed newly had used antithyroid drugs under 3 months.

The time point denotes: newly diagnosed GD, antithyroid drugs for less than 3 months. Making the TCR library involved RNA that had been extracted from PBMCs. All patients originated from an endocrinology department located in Xi'an, China. Through Arm-PCR of CDR3 regions and iRepertoire HTBI primers, TCR beta libraries were built. TCRdb re-analysed the multiplex PCR reads in MiXCR, keeping a single row per CDR3 protein. The data contain about 240,000 distinct CDR3 sequences, 20% of them singletons. The CDR3 totals 14 residues. Germline V gives CDR1 SGHAT, CDR2 FQNNGV. V was shortened by 5 bases and J by 4 bases, with 14 bases between the two germline ends. Study results and caveats: Whereas roughly 1,000 public clonotypes were shared by new patients, persistent patients shared more, at 2,500 to 3,500. Persistent disease exhibited a predilection for TRBV28, TRBJ1-2 and TRBJ2-5.

This clonotype was observed at least ten times. Its antigen is unknown. The receptor's source is a female donor with Graves disease. The chain uses TRBV11-2 and TRBJ2-5; perhaps D is TRBD1 or TRBD2 (5 bases each). The sample in question was peripheral blood mononuclear cells (PBMCs), obtained at new diagnosis, from a patient treated with antithyroid drugs. CDR3 amino acids: CASSPPAGRETQYF. The CDR3 nucleotides are TGTGCCAGCAGCCCCCCGGCAGGGAGAGAGACCCAGTACTTC. The variable domain in full, completed from reference TRBV11-2 and TRBJ2-5, reads EAGVAQSPRYKIIEKRQSVAFWCNPISGHATLYWYQQILGQGPKLLIQFQNNGVVDDSQLPKDRFSAERLKGVDSTLKIQPAKLEDSAVYLCASSPPAGRETQYFGPGTRLLVL.